These T cell receptor beta chains were read from a single sample in a study of HIV-infected patients and healthy controls. MiXCR, run by TCRdb on the 5' RACE reads, gives a single entry per CDR3 protein. This sample has about 10,000 distinct CDR3 sequences; about 8.2% occur once, and the top ten carry approximately 6.1%. Sequencing was carried out using blood. These receptors were taken from an adult in good health. CDR3s include the opening cysteine and the closing phenylalanine or tryptophan. D genes are given only for firm matches. Size values are once, few and many counts, or a class for expanded clones, and some rows have none.

d_call j_call v_call clone_size cdr3_nt cdr3_aa
NA TRBJ2-3 TRBV3-1 medium-sized TGTGCCAGCAGCCCGACTGGAGGTGGTGGGGGGGCCGGAATGGGCACAGATACGCAGTATTTT CASSPTGGGGGAGMGTDTQYF
TRBD2 TRBJ2-1 TRBV20-1 NA TGCAGTGCTAGAGATTGGTCTAGCGGGAGCAATGAGCAGTTCTTC CSARDWSSGSNEQFF
NA TRBJ2-1 TRBV2 many TGTGCCAGCAGGACTTTTCATGAGCAGTTCTTC CASRTFHEQFF
TRBD2 TRBJ2-1 TRBV15 medium-sized TGTGCCACCAGCTCCCGGACTAGCGGGAGGACCTACAATGAGCAGTTCTTC CATSSRTSGRTYNEQFF
NA TRBJ2-1 TRBV11-2 NA TGTGCCAGCAGCGCCGGGACACAATACAATGAGCAGTTCTTC CASSAGTQYNEQFF
NA TRBJ1-5 TRBV3-1 few TGTGCCAGCAGCCAACGGGGGCAGCCCCAGCATTTT CASSQRGQPQHF
TRBD2 TRBJ2-1 TRBV7-3 medium-sized TGTGCCAGCAGCCCACTAGCGGGGGGGAACAATGAGCAGTTCTTC CASSPLAGGNNEQFF
NA TRBJ2-5 TRBV5-1 medium-sized TGCGCCAGCAGCTCCCAGACTAGTCCCCAAGAGACCCAGTACTTC CASSSQTSPQETQYF
NA TRBJ2-3 TRBV4-3 medium-sized TGCGCCAGCAGCCATGACTCCCGCACAGATACGCAGTATTTT CASSHDSRTDTQYF
NA TRBJ2-7 TRBV20-1 medium-sized TGCAGTGCTAGAGATGTAAGAGTTTACGAGCAGTACTTC CSARDVRVYEQYF
NA TRBJ1-5 TRBV10-3 few TGTGCCATCAGTGAGTCCCCCCTCCGCCGGCAGCCCCAGCATTTT CAISESPLRRQPQHF
NA TRBJ2-7 TRBV12-3/TRBV12-4 many TGTGCCAGCAGTTTGCAGGGGCTGATCTACGAGCAGTACTTC CASSLQGLIYEQYF
NA TRBJ2-7 TRBV29-1 NA TGCAGCGTTGTGACCTACGAGCAGTACTTC CSVVTYEQYF
NA TRBJ1-1 TRBV20-1 medium-sized TGCAGTGCTAGGACAGGGAACACTGAAGCTTTCTTT CSARTGNTEAFF
TRBD1 TRBJ2-5 TRBV25-1 medium-sized TGTGCCAGCAGTGAATTGTACAGGGGCGAGAAGACCCAGTACTTC CASSELYRGEKTQYF
NA TRBJ2-5 TRBV5-1 medium-sized TGCGCCAGCGGCTCCCGAGTTCAAGAGACCCAGTACTTC CASGSRVQETQYF
TRBD2 TRBJ2-7 TRBV27 NA TGTGCCAGCAGTTTAAGGCGGGAGACCTACGAGCGGTACTTC CASSLRRETYERYF
TRBD2 TRBJ2-3 TRBV6-5 medium-sized TGTGCCAGCAGTATCCTAGCGGGGAGCACAGATACGCAGTATTTT CASSILAGSTDTQYF
NA TRBJ2-3 TRBV5-4 many TGTGCCAGCAGCTGGGACACAGATACGCAGTATTTT CASSWDTDTQYF